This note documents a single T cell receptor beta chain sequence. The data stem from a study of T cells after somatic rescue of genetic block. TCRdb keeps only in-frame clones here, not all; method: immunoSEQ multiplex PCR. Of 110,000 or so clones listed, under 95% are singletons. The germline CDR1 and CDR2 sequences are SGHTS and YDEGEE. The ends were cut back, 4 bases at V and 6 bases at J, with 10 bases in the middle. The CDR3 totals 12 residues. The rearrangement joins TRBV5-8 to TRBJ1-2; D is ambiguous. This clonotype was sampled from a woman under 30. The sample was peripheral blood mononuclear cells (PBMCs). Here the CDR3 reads CASSLWDNGYTF. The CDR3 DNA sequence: TGTGCCAGCAGCCTGTGGGATAATGGCTACACCTTC.